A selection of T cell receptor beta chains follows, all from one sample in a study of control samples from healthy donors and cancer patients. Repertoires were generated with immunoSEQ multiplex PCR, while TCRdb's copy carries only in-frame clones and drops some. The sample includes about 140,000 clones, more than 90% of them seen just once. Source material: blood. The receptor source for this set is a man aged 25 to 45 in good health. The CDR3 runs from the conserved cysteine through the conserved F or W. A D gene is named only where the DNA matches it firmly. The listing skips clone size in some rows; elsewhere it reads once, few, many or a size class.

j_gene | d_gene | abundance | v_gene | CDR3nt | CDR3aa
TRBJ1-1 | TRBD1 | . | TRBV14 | TGTGCCAGCAGCCAATCAGGGGGCACTGAAGCTTTCTTT | CASSQSGGTEAFF
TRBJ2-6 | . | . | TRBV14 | TGTGCCAGCAGCCCTCCCTTCCGAGTAGTGGGAGGGGCCAACGTCCTGACTTTC | CASSPPFRVVGGANVLTF
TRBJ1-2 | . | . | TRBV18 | TGTGCCAGCTCACCAAGGATGGGGCCCCCTGACTATGGCTACACCTTC | CASSPRMGPPDYGYTF
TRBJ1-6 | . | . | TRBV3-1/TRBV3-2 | TGTGCCAGCAGCGCTCGACCAACCGGGACAAACAATTCACCCCTCCACTTT | CASSARPTGTNNSPLHF
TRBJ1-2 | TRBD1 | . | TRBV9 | TGTGCCAGCAGCGTAGATGGGGACAGACTTAACTATGGCTACACCTTC | CASSVDGDRLNYGYTF
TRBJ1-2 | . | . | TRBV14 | TGTGCCAGCAGCCAAGCGATCAGTAACTATGGCTACACCTTC | CASSQAISNYGYTF
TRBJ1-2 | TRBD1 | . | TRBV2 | TGTGCCAGCAGCGCCCTAAGGGACAGCGGGCGCGGCTACACCTTC | CASSALRDSGRGYTF
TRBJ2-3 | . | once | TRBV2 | TGTGCCAGCAAGACCCGAGTCGGGCCCGGCACAGATACGCAGTATTTT | CASKTRVGPGTDTQYF
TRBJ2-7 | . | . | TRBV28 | TGTGCCAGCAGTTCTGCCGGGACGCGTCCATACGAGCAGTACTTC | CASSSAGTRPYEQYF
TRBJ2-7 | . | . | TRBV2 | TGTGCCAGCAGTGAGAGAGGGAGCTCCTACGAGCAGTACTTC | CASSERGSSYEQYF
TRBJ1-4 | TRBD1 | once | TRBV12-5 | TGTGCTAGTGGTTTGGACAGGGGGGGATTTGGCGAAAAACTGTTTTTT | CASGLDRGGFGEKLFF
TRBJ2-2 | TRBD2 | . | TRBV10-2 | TGCGCCAGCAGTGAACTGGGACTAGCGGGGCTCGGCGGGGAGCTGTTTTTT | CASSELGLAGLGGELFF
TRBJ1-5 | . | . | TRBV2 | TGTGCCAGCAGTGAATCAGGAATGGGCAATCAGCCCCAGCATTTT | CASSESGMGNQPQHF
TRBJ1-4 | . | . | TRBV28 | TGTGCCAGCAGTACGACAGTCCCTAATGAAAAACTGTTTTTT | CASSTTVPNEKLFF
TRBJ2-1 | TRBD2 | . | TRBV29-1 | TGCAGCGTTGATCGCGCGGGGGGATCTTCTCGCTACAATGAGCAGTTCTTC | CSVDRAGGSSRYNEQFF
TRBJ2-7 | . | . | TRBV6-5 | TGTGCCAGCACTAGGGGGGCGGGAAACTACGAGCAGTACTTC | CASTRGAGNYEQYF
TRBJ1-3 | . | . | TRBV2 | TGTGCCAGCAGTGACGGGGGAACTGGAAACACCATATATTTT | CASSDGGTGNTIYF
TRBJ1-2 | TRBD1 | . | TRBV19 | TGTGCCAGTAGTACGGCCGGGACAGACTTTAACTATGGCTACACCTTC | CASSTAGTDFNYGYTF
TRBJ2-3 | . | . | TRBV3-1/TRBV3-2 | TGTGCCAGCAGCCAAGATCGGTCCCACCGTCCGGATACGCAGTATTTT | CASSQDRSHRPDTQYF
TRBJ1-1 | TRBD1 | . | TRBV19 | TGTGCCAGTAGTATGGGACAGGGACTCACTGAAGCTTTCTTT | CASSMGQGLTEAFF
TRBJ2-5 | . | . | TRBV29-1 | TGCAGCGTAGTCCAAGAGACCCAGTACTTC | CSVVQETQYF
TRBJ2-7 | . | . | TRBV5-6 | TGTGCCAGCAGCTTAGTCGAGTCCCCCTACGAGCAGTACTTC | CASSLVESPYEQYF
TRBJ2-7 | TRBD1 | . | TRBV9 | TGTGCCAGCAGCGTAGGTGGGACAGGGGGCTTCAACGAGCAGTACTTC | CASSVGGTGGFNEQYF
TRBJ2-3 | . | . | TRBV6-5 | TGTGCCAGCGGTCCTCGCACAGATACGCAGTATTTT | CASGPRTDTQYF
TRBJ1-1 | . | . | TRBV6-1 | TGTGCCAGCAGTGAAGGAACGGGGGGGGCTGCTGAAGCTTTCTTT | CASSEGTGGAAEAFF
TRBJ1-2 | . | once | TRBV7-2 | TGTGCCAGCAGCTTATACGGTCAAGGCTACACCTTC | CASSLYGQGYTF
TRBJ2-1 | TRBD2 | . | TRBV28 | TGTGCCAGCAAATGGACTAGCGTGGGGGGGGAGCAGTTCTTC | CASKWTSVGGEQFF
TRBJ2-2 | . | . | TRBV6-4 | TGTGCCAGCAGTGACAGTTTCGACGGGGAGCTGTTTTTT | CASSDSFDGELFF
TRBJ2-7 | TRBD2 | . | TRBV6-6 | TGTGCCAGCAGTTACTCCACTAGCGGGGGCGGCGAGCAGTACTTC | CASSYSTSGGGEQYF
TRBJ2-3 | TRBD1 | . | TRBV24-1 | TGTGCCACCAGTGTAAGGAGGACAGGGAGCAACCTAGGCACAGATACGCAGTATTTT | CATSVRRTGSNLGTDTQYF
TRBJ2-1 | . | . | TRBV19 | TGTGCCAGTAGTATAGGCGGGGGCCCCTACAATGAGCAGTTCTTC | CASSIGGGPYNEQFF
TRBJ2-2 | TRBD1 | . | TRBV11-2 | TGTGCCAGCAGCCTGGGACAGGGATTACGTAGGGAGCTGTTTTTT | CASSLGQGLRRELFF
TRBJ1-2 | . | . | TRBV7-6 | TGTGCCAGCAGCCCCGACGGCAGGCCGCGTAGTGGCTACACCTTC | CASSPDGRPRSGYTF
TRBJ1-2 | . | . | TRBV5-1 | TGCGCCACTACGTCGGGATATGGCTACACCTTC | CATTSGYGYTF
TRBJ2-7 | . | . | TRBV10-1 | TGCGCCAGCAGTGAATGGGGGGGGGACAGGCCCTACGAGCAGTACTTC | CASSEWGGDRPYEQYF
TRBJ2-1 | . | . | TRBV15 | TGTGCCACCAGCAGACAGGGGGGCCGCGATGAGCAGTTCTTC | CATSRQGGRDEQFF
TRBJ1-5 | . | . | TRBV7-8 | TGTGCCAGCAGCTTAGCGGTGGGGGCAATCCAGCCCCAGCATTTT | CASSLAVGAIQPQHF
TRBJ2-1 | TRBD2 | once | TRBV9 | TGTGCCAGCGGGACTAGCGGGTTGGACAATGAGCAGTTCTTC | CASGTSGLDNEQFF
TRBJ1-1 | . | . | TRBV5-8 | TGTGCCAGCAGCTTGGGTGGGGGTGCGGCTTTCTTT | CASSLGGGAAFF
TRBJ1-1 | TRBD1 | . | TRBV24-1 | TGTGCCACCAGTGACGGGACAGGGGGAAAGGGCACTGAAGCTTTCTTT | CATSDGTGGKGTEAFF
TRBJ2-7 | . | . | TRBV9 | TGTGCCAGCAGCGTAGAAATACAAGGGGAGCAGTACTTC | CASSVEIQGEQYF
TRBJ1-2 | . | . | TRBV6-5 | TGTGCCAGCAGTTACTCGAATGGATATGGCTACACCTTC | CASSYSNGYGYTF
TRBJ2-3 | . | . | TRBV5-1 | TGCGCCAGCAGCTTGGACTACCCCATGAGAGATACGCAGTATTTT | CASSLDYPMRDTQYF
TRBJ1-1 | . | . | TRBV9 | TGTGCCAGCAGCGTAGGCTCCGGGGGCACTGAAGCTTTCTTT | CASSVGSGGTEAFF
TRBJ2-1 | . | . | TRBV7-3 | TGTGCCAGCAGCTTAGAAGGGGCCGCCAAAAATGAGCAGTTCTTC | CASSLEGAAKNEQFF